This T cell receptor beta chain was observed in a study of response to subunit inactivated influenza vaccine. Study-level points and caveats: T cells newly recruited by each seasonal influenza vaccination are few, the authors suggested.

Comment on this clonotype: No antigen is known for it.

TCRdb called the RT-PCR reads again in MiXCR, with one record for every CDR3 protein. Here the sample spans approximately 500,000 distinct CDR3 sequences, about an eighth being singletons. This receptor was identified in a man aged 50 or older who received an inactivated influenza vaccine. The material sequenced was PBMCs from blood, taken 45 days after vaccination.

CDR3 region: CASRTTSASSYNEQFF. The CDR3 DNA reads as TGTGCCAGCAGAACGACTAGCGCTAGCTCCTACAATGAGCAGTTCTTC. The chain recombines TRBV6-2 or TRBV6-3 with TRBJ2-1; the match to TRBD2 covers 8 bases. V gave up 6 bases and J gave up 0 bases; unmatched junction bases: 7. The germline V gene has CDR1 MNHEY and CDR2 SVGEGT. CDR3 length: 16 amino acids.